These 20 T cell receptor beta chains came from one sample sequenced in a study of T cell clones after liver transplantation. Libraries were prepared by immunoSEQ multiplex PCR; TCRdb keeps only in-frame clonotypes and omits some of them. Altogether around 120,000 clones are present, about nine tenths being singletons, with the ten largest covering around 0.8%. Sample: CD4+ T cells from blood, taken 12 months after liver transplant. Source of these receptors: a human patient who received a liver transplant. The T cells may partly be graft donor cells.

The chain links TRBV5-6 to TRBJ1-1; no reliable D call. Germline CDR1 reads SGHDT; CDR2 reads YYEEEE. The V and J ends lost 6 bases and 1 base respectively, with 25 bases between them. The CDR3 consists of 18 residues. CDR3 region: CASTTRLRTSLRNTEAFF. The CDR3 nucleotides are TGTGCCAGCACCACTCGACTTCGAACATCCCTTAGGAACACTGAAGCTTTCTTT.

The CDR3 sequence: CASTLGVFSNQPQHF. CDR3 in DNA: TGTGCCAGCACTCTAGGTGTTTTCAGCAATCAGCCCCAGCATTTT. V and J are TRBV6-6 and TRBJ1-5; D uncertain. This CDR3 has 15 amino acids. The V end was cut by 7 bases, the J end by 1 base, with 14 bases between. Germline V CDR1 and CDR2: MNHNY, SVGAGI (reference sequence).

The genes are TRBV5-6 and TRBJ1-2; 12 bases fit TRBD1. V was pared by 3 bases and J by 8 bases, with 5 bases of the junction left unmatched. CDR1 is SGHDT and CDR2 is YYEEEE in the germline V gene. The CDR3 contains 14 residues. The CDR3 reads CASSWDRGLGGYTF. The CDR3 region has the DNA TGTGCCAGCAGCTGGGACAGGGGGCTAGGGGGCTACACCTTC.

Only a few counts were recorded for this clone. This rearrangement joins TRBV27 to TRBJ2-1, with TRBD2 identical over 7 bases. With 4 bases clipped from V and 3 bases from J, the junction kept 15 bases outside the gene matches. The CDR3 has 18 amino acids. CDR1 and CDR2 (germline): MNHEY, SMNVEV (reference sequence). The CDR3 sequence is CASSSPPGRGRIYNEQFF. The CDR3 DNA follows: TGTGCCAGCAGTTCACCCCCGGGGAGGGGACGAATCTACAATGAGCAGTTCTTC.

V is TRBV18 and J is TRBJ2-2; D might be TRBD1 (6 bases). The germline V and J ends were trimmed by 0 bases and 5 bases, with 16 bases remaining between them. CDR3 length: 17 amino acids. Germline V gives CDR1 KGHSH, CDR2 LQKENI. CDR3 amino acids: CASSPPGRQVGTGELFF. As DNA, the CDR3 is TGTGCCAGCTCACCACCGGGCCGACAGGTCGGTACCGGGGAGCTGTTTTTT.

The chain carries TRBV2 and TRBJ2-3, with 10 positions matching TRBD2. This CDR3 is 16 amino acids long. J gave up 4 bases and V 6 bases, and 10 bases lay outside the gene matches. CDR1 is SNHLY and CDR2 is FYNNEI in the germline V gene. CDR3 nucleotides: TGTGCCAGCAGGGGGGGGCTAGCGGGAGTTGCAGATACGCAGTATTTT. Its protein is CASRGGLAGVADTQYF.

This rearrangement joins TRBV9 to TRBJ1-4; D gene uncertain. Per the germline V gene, CDR1 is SGDLS and CDR2 is YYNGEE. The V end lost 4 bases, the J end lost 2 bases, and 12 bases lay between the germline ends. The CDR3 runs 15 residues. The CDR3 region has the DNA TGTGCCAGCAGCTCAAACGGCCGGACTAATGAAAAACTGTTTTTT. Amino acid sequence: CASSSNGRTNEKLFF.

This chain uses TRBV7-3 with TRBJ1-1; tentative D call: TRBD1 (5 bases). Germline V lookup: CDR1 SGHTA, CDR2 FQGTGA. CDR3 length: 14 residues. Trimming took 2 bases from V and 4 from J, leaving 11 bases between them. The CDR3 loop reads CASSLQGIGTEAFF. CDR3 bases: TGTGCCAGCAGCTTACAGGGTATCGGCACTGAAGCTTTCTTT.

This chain joins TRBV5-1 and TRBJ2-1, with TRBD2 matching over 13 bases. The CDR3 is 14 amino acids. Germline V gives CDR1 SGHRS, CDR2 YFSETQ. J lost 14 bases, V lost 4 bases, and 9 bases had no gene match. The CDR3 reads CASSAGLAGDHKFF. DNA of the CDR3: TGCGCCAGCAGCGCCGGACTAGCGGGAGATCATAAGTTCTTC.

The genes are TRBV14 and TRBJ2-3, with a possible D match to TRBD2 (5 bases). Germline loops: CDR1 SGHDN, CDR2 FVKESK. The CDR3 runs 16 residues. The V gene lost 0 bases and the J gene lost 2 bases, with 12 bases spanning the gap. The CDR3 bases are TGTGCCAGCAGCCAAGAAACTTCGCGGGTCACAGATACGCAGTATTTT. Translating gives CASSQETSRVTDTQYF.

The CDR3 DNA follows: TGTGCCAGCTCACCACAGTTTCAGGAAGGCTATGGCTACACCTTC. Translating it yields CASSPQFQEGYGYTF. This chain uses TRBV18 with TRBJ1-2; D unclear. Deletions cut 1 base from V and 4 bases from J, with 13 bases between. The CDR3 contains 15 residues. Germline values: CDR1 KGHSH, CDR2 LQKENI.

V is TRBV5-8 and J is TRBJ2-4; a possible D gene is TRBD1 (6 bases). V dropped 5 bases and J dropped 5 bases, with 17 bases sitting between them. CDR3 length equals 15 residues. From germline, CDR1 is SGHTS and CDR2 YDEGEE. The CDR3: CASRRIPGVQNIQYF. As DNA, the CDR3 is TGTGCCAGCAGACGAATTCCAGGGGTACAAAACATTCAGTACTTC. The complete variable domain, with remaining parts taken from reference TRBV5-8 and TRBJ2-4, reads EAGVTQSPTHLIKTRGQQATLRCSPISGHTSVYWYQQALGLGLQFLLWYDEGEERNRGNFPPRFSGRQFPNYSSELNVNALELEDSALYLCASRRIPGVQNIQYFGAGTRLSVL.

The rearrangement uses TRBV28 and TRBJ1-2; 8 nucleotides match TRBD1. The V gene end was trimmed by 5 bases and the J gene end by 2 bases; junction bases not matched to a gene: 7. The germline CDR1 and CDR2 sequences are MDHEN and SYDVKM. This CDR3 region has 15 residues. The CDR3 here is CASSPGTGINYGYTF. The CDR3 nucleotides are TGTGCCAGCAGTCCCGGGACAGGAATAAACTATGGCTACACCTTC.

V is TRBV5-6 and J is TRBJ2-3, with D tentatively TRBD2 (5 bases). From germline, CDR1 is SGHDT and CDR2 YYEEEE. The germline V and J ends were trimmed by 2 bases and 8 bases, with 21 bases remaining between them. CDR3 length equals 16 residues. CDR3 nucleotides: TGTGCCAGCAGCTTTTGGGGTAGCGAGGTACTCGGTACGCAGTATTTT. Its translation is CASSFWGSEVLGTQYF.

V gene TRBV5-4 combines with J gene TRBJ2-3; 7 bases map to TRBD2. The length of the CDR3 is 14 residues. V gave up 6 bases and J gave up 8 bases; unmatched junction bases: 12. Germline CDR1 reads SGHNT; CDR2 reads YYREEE (reference sequence). The CDR3 DNA is TGTGCCAGCAATATCCTTGGGGGGGAGGGTACGCAGTATTTT. Protein product: CASNILGGEGTQYF.

As for this clone: Relative to the germline gene, one junction end is altered; a read error may explain this. The chain recombines TRBV2 with TRBJ2-7, with TRBD1 identical over 8 bases. The germline V gene has CDR1 SNHLY and CDR2 FYNNEI. The CDR3 runs 12 residues. The CDR3: CASSPRDRGWDF. CDR3 DNA: TGTGCCAGCAGTCCCCGCGACAGGGGATGGGACTTC.

This clone was picked up a small number of times. The rearrangement links TRBV2 to TRBJ1-2; D perhaps matches TRBD1 (5 bases). The V end was cut by 5 bases, the J end by 13 bases, with 23 bases between. CDR1 and CDR2 (germline): SNHLY, FYNNEI. The CDR3 loop spans 14 amino acids. The CDR3 loop is CASSYLAGQDPFTF. In DNA, the CDR3 is TGTGCCAGCAGTTATCTGGCGGGGCAGGACCCGTTCACCTTC.

This clone was detected only once. The chain recombines TRBV7-8 with TRBJ1-4; 7 bases are shared with TRBD1. With 5 bases clipped from V and 8 bases from J, the junction kept 11 bases outside the gene matches. Germline CDR1 and CDR2: SGHVS and FQNEAQ. This CDR3 comprises 15 residues. As DNA, the CDR3 is TGTGCCAGCAGCGTAACACAGGGGTCATCGGAAAAACTGTTTTTT. Its translation: CASSVTQGSSEKLFF.

This chain connects TRBV18 to TRBJ2-2; D is unclear. With 2 bases removed from V and 8 bases from J, the gap between germline ends came to 6 bases. CDR3 length: 12 amino acids. The V gene's germline CDR1 is KGHSH and CDR2 LQKENI. DNA for the CDR3: TGTGCCAGCTCACCAAGAGAAGGGGAGCTGTTTTTT. Amino acids: CASSPREGELFF.

This chain uses TRBV7-2 with TRBJ2-1, with 7 bases aligning to TRBD2. Per germline, CDR1 SGHTA and CDR2 FQGNSA. Germline trimming cut 1 base from V and 2 bases from J; bases unmatched to any gene: 2. The CDR3 runs to 15 residues. DNA of the CDR3: TGTGCCAGCAGCTTAGATCGGGGGGCCTACAATGAGCAGTTCTTC. Translation gives CASSLDRGAYNEQFF.